Described below is a single T cell receptor (beta chain) sequence and its context. Its antigen is still unknown. The sample originates from a study of cytomegalovirus exposure and HLA in healthy donors. Study-wide points: Several top significant clusters appeared, in a later analysis, to be linked to common viral pathogens. Reportedly, a later analysis found an Asian-associated ancestry cluster had fewer N-insertions than the approximately 640-donor mean.

In germline, CDR1 is SEHNR, CDR2 FQNEAQ (reference sequence). CDR3 length: 16 amino acids. J was trimmed by 4 bases and V by 4 bases; bases with no gene match: 12. The PCR ran on 60 Vbeta and 13 Jbeta primers. Clones were read by immunoSEQ multiplex PCR, and TCRdb kept only the in-frame ones, dropping some. There are 120,000 or so clones in the sample; about 73% occur only once, and roughly 6.1% lies in the top ten. The material sequenced was PBMCs. The rearrangement joins TRBV7-9 to TRBJ2-5; 7 bases align to TRBD2. This receptor was obtained from a woman in her thirties or forties in good health and CMV-seronegative. The CDR3 region has the DNA TGTGCCAGCAGCTCGCCCCGGACTAGACGGGGAGAGACCCAGTACTTC. As protein: CASSSPRTRRGETQYF.